This TCR beta chain comes out of a study of blood T cell repertoires in COVID-19. Study-wide context: Sources were T cells, B-cell-depleted T cells, or PBMCs; the material itself was cDNA or gDNA.

Here immunoSEQ multiplex PCR was the method, and the copy in TCRdb shows in-frame clones only, minus some. Seen here are roughly 130,000 clones, 70% to 90% observed once, and the top ten hold around 3.4%. From germline, CDR1 is ENHRY and CDR2 SYGVKD. This CDR3 comprises 17 residues. The V and J ends lost 9 bases and 4 bases, in that order; junction bases with no gene match: 11. The chain uses TRBV10-3 and TRBJ2-2; 13 positions agree with TRBD2. This clonotype originated in a woman aged 55-75 years with acute or convalescent COVID-19. The specimen was peripheral blood. This CDR3 reads CAISETSGRSGTGELFF. Written as DNA, the CDR3 is TGTGCCATATCCGAGACTAGCGGGAGGTCGGGCACCGGGGAGCTGTTTTTT.